This TCR beta chain appears in the sequencing data of a study of cytomegalovirus exposure and HLA in healthy donors. Researchers ran the PCR with 60 Vbeta and 13 Jbeta primers. The repertoire was sequenced with immunoSEQ multiplex PCR; TCRdb's copy has only in-frame clones and lacks some. This table holds 150,000 or so clones, more than 65% found once. The CDR3 runs to 14 residues. V shed 2 bases, J shed 5 bases, and the junction held 4 bases outside the gene matches. In germline, CDR1 is KGHSH, CDR2 LQKENI. Points on this clone: Its antigen is still unknown.

Study-level results: Cytomegalovirus-associated TCR beta chains were listed, numbering 164. A later analysis by the authors found several of the most significant clusters apparently linked to common viral pathogens. A later analysis found most CMV-associated TCR beta chains apparently HLA-restricted.

The sequencing sample was made of PBMCs. The chain links TRBV18 to TRBJ2-7, with 9 bases identical to TRBD2. The source of this sequence is a male donor in good health and CMV-seropositive. CDR3 nucleotides: TGTGCCAGCTCACCAGCGGGAGGGAACGACGAGCAGTACTTC. This encodes CASSPAGGNDEQYF.